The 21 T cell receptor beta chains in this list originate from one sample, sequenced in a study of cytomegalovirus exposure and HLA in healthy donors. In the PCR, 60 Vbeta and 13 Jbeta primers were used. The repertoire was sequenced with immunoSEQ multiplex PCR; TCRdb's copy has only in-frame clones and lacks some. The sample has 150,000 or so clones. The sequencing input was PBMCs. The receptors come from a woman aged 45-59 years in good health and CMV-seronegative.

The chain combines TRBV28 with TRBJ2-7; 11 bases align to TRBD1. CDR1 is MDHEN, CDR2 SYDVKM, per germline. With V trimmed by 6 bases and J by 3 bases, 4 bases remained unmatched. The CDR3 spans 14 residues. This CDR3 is CASSRTGGFYEQYF. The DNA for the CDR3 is TGTGCCAGCAGCCGGACAGGGGGCTTCTACGAGCAGTACTTC.

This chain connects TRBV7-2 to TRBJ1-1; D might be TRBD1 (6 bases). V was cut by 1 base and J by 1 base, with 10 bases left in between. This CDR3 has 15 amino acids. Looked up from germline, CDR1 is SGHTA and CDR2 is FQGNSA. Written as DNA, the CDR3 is TGTGCCAGCAGCTTAGGGGGGACACCGAACACTGAAGCTTTCTTT. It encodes CASSLGGTPNTEAFF.

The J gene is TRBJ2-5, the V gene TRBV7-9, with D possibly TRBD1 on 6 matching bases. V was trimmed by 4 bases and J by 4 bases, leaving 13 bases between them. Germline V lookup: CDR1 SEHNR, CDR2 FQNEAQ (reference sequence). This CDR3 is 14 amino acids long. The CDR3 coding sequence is TGTGCCAGCAGCTCCCAACAGGGTGCAGAGACCCAGTACTTC. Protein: CASSSQQGAETQYF.

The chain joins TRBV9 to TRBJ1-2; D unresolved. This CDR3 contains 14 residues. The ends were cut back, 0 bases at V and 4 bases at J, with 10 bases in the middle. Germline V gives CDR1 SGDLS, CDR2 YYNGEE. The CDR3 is CASSVDARFYGYTF. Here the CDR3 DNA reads TGTGCCAGCAGCGTAGATGCCAGGTTCTATGGCTACACCTTC.

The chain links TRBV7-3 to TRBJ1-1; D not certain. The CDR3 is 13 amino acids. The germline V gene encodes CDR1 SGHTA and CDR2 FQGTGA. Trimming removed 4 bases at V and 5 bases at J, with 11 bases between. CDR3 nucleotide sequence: TGTGCCAGCAGCTCCTCCGGGGTGACTGAAGCTTTCTTT. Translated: CASSSSGVTEAFF.

In nucleotides, the CDR3 is TGTGCCAGCAGCCCGCCGGACAGGGCGTACGAGCAGTACTTC. It encodes CASSPPDRAYEQYF. V gene TRBV7-6 combines with J gene TRBJ2-7; 8 bases line up with TRBD1. V dropped 5 bases and J dropped 4; count of bases not matched to a gene: 7. This CDR3 is 14 amino acids long. CDR1 and CDR2 from the germline V gene are SGHVS and FNYEAQ.

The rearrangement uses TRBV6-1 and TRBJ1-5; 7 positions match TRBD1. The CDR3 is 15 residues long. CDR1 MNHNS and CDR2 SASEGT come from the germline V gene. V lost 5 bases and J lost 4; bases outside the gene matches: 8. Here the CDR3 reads CASSPGTDKNQPQHF. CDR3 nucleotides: TGTGCCAGCAGTCCCGGGACAGATAAAAATCAGCCCCAGCATTTT.

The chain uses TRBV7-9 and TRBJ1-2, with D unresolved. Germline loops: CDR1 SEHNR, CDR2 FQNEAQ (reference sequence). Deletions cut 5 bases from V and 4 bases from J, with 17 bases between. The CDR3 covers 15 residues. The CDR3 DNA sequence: TGTGCCAGCAGCGGTAAAGGACTGCTGGGCTATGGCTACACCTTC. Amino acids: CASSGKGLLGYGYTF.

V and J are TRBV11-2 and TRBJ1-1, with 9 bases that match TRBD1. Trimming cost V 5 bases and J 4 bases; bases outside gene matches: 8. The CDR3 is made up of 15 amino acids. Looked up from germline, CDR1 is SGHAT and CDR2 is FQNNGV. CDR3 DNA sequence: TGTGCCAGCAGCCCCCTGGGACAGGGACCCACTGAAGCTTTCTTT. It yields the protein CASSPLGQGPTEAFF.

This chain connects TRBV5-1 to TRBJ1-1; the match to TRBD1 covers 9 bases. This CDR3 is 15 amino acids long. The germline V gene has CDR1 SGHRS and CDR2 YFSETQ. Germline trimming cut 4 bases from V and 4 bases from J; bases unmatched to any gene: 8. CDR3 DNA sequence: TGCGCCAGCAGCCGGGACAGGGCCGCAGGCACTGAAGCTTTCTTT. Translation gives CASSRDRAAGTEAFF.

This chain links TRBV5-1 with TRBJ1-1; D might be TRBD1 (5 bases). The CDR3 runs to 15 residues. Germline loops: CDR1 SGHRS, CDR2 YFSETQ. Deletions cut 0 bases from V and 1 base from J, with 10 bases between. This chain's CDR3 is CASSLGDSRNTEAFF. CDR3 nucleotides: TGCGCCAGCAGCTTGGGGGACTCAAGGAACACTGAAGCTTTCTTT. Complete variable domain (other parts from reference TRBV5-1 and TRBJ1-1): KAGVTQTPRYLIKTRGQQVTLSCSPISGHRSVSWYQQTPGQGLQFLFEYFSETQRNKGNFPGRFSGRQFSNSRSEMNVSTLELGDSALYLCASSLGDSRNTEAFFGQGTRLTVV.

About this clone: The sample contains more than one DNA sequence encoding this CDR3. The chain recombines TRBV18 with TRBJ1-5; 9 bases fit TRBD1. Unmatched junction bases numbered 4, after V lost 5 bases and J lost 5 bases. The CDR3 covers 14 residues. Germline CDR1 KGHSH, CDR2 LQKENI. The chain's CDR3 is CASSARQGDQPQHF. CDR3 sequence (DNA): TGTGCCAGCTCAGCGCGACAGGGGGATCAGCCCCAGCATTTT.

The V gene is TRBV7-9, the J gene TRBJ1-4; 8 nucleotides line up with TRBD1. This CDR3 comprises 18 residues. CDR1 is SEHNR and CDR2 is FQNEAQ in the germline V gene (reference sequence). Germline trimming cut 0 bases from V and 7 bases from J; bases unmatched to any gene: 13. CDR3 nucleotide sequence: TGTGCCAGCAGCTTAGCGGCCCTTTTAACAGGGGGTAGTGAAAAACTGTTTTTT. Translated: CASSLAALLTGGSEKLFF.

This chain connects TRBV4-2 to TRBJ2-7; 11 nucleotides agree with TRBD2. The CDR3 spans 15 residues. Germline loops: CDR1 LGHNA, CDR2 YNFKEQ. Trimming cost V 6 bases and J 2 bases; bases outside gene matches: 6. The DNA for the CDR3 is TGTGCCAGCAGAGAACTAGCGGGGGTGGCCTACGAGCAGTACTTC. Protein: CASRELAGVAYEQYF.

The CDR3 sequence: CASSTGTGDEQYF. CDR3 DNA sequence: TGTGCCAGCAGCACCGGGACAGGGGACGAGCAGTACTTC. The rearrangement joins TRBV11-3 to TRBJ2-7; TRBD1 matches at 10 bases. Unmatched junction bases numbered 3, after V lost 5 bases and J lost 5 bases. CDR3 length: 13 residues. Germline V gives CDR1 SGHNT, CDR2 YENEEA. The full variable domain, its missing parts supplied by reference TRBV11-3 and TRBJ2-7, is EAGVVQSPRYKIIEKKQPVAFWCNPISGHNTLYWYLQNLGQGPELLIRYENEEAVDDSQLPKDRFSAERLKGVDSTLKIQPAELGDSAVYLCASSTGTGDEQYFGPGTRLTVT.

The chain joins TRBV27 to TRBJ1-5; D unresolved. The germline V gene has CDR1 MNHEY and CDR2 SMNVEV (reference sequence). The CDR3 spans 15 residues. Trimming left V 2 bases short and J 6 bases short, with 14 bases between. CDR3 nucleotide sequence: TGTGCCAGCAGTTTAGGTAGCGGGTATTCTCAGCCCCAGCATTTT. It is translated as CASSLGSGYSQPQHF.

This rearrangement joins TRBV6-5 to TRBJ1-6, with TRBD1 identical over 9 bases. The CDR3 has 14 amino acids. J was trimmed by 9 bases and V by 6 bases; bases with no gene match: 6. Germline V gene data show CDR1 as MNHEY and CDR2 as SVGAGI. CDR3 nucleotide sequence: TGTGCCAGCAGCAGCGGGACAGGGACTTCACCCCTCCACTTT. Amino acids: CASSSGTGTSPLHF.

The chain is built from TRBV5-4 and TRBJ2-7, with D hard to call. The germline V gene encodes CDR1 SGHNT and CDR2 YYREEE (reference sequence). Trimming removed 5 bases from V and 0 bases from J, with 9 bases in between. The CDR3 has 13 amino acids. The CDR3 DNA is TGTGCCAGCAGTCCCGACAACTCCTACGAGCAGTACTTC. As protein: CASSPDNSYEQYF.

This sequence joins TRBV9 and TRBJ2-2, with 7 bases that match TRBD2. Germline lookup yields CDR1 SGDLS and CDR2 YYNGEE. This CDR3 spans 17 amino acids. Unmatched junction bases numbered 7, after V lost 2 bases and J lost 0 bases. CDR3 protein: CASSVAGGGTNTGELFF. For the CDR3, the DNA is TGTGCCAGCAGCGTCGCTGGGGGGGGGACGAACACCGGGGAGCTGTTTTTT.

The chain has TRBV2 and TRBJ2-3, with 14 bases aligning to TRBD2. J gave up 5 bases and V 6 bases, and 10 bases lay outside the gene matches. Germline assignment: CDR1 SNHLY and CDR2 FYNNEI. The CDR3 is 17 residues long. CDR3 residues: CASSRGTSGGGGDTQYF. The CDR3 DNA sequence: TGTGCCAGCAGCCGAGGGACTAGCGGGGGCGGGGGAGATACGCAGTATTTT.

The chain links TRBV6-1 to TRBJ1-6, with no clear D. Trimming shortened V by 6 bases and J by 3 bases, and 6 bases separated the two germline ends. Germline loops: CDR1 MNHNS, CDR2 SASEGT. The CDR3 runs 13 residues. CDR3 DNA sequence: TGTGCCAGCAGCGGAGACTATAATTCACCCCTCCACTTT. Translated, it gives CASSGDYNSPLHF.